This entry concerns a single TCR beta chain. A multiplex PCR was run with 60 Vbeta primers and 13 Jbeta primers. Repertoires were generated with immunoSEQ multiplex PCR, while TCRdb's copy carries only in-frame clones and drops some. The table lists 99,000 or so clones, around 80% of them singletons, with more than 2.5% in the top ten. These data come from a study of cytomegalovirus exposure and HLA in healthy donors. V lost 1 base to trimming and J lost 5 bases, with 14 bases between them. The CDR3 is 16 residues long. Per the germline V gene, CDR1 is LGHNA and CDR2 is YSLEER. The clonotype originates from a male donor in good health and CMV-seropositive. The specimen sequenced was PBMCs. The rearrangement joins TRBV4-3 to TRBJ1-4, with D possibly being TRBD1 (6 bases). The CDR3 region has the DNA TGCGCCAGCAGCCAAGGAGGGGGACACAGAAATGAAAAACTGTTTTTT. Translation gives CASSQGGGHRNEKLFF.